The rows below give T cell receptor beta chains drawn from one sample of a study of human T cells and chemical hapten exposure. MiXCR, applied by TCRdb to the RACE reads, yields one record per CDR3 protein. The repertoire holds 85,000 to 100,000 distinct CDR3 sequences, with less than 35% as singletons. This material consisted of whole blood, taken in connection with sensitization to the hapten diphenylcyclopropenone (DPC). The receptors derive from a man aged 35 to 55 with alopecia areata. Some clones in this sample may be carry-over from other donors' samples. The CDR3 runs from the conserved cysteine through the conserved F or W. Fields, in order: V gene, D gene, clone size, J gene, CDR3 DNA, CDR3 protein. D genes are given only for firm matches. The size of a clone is reported for some rows only, either as once, few or many, or as a class for expanded clones.

v_gene: TRBV29-1
d_gene: -
abundance: -
j_gene: TRBJ1-1
CDR3nt: TGCAGCTCCTTACAGGGAGCTAACACTGAAGCTTTCTTT
CDR3aa: CSSLQGANTEAFF

v_gene: TRBV12-2
d_gene: -
abundance: few
j_gene: TRBJ2-7
CDR3nt: TGTGCAAGTCGCGACCCCCTAGTGAGGTCCTCCTACGAGCAGTACTTC
CDR3aa: CASRDPLVRSSYEQYF

v_gene: TRBV11-2
d_gene: -
abundance: -
j_gene: TRBJ1-3
CDR3nt: TGTGCCAGCAGCTCCAGAGACAGCGATTGGATAAACACCATATATTTT
CDR3aa: CASSSRDSDWINTIYF

v_gene: TRBV27
d_gene: TRBD2
abundance: few
j_gene: TRBJ2-1
CDR3nt: TGTGCCAGCAGTTTATTTGGAGGGATAGCGGGAGCGGGCAATGAGCAGTTCTTC
CDR3aa: CASSLFGGIAGAGNEQFF

v_gene: TRBV20-1
d_gene: -
abundance: -
j_gene: TRBJ2-1
CDR3nt: TGCAGTGCTAGGGACCACACGGAGCAGTTCTTC
CDR3aa: CSARDHTEQFF

v_gene: TRBV24-1
d_gene: -
abundance: -
j_gene: TRBJ1-1
CDR3nt: TGTGCCACCGTGGGGGCTGAGAACACTGAAGCTTTCTTT
CDR3aa: CATVGAENTEAFF

v_gene: TRBV7-2
d_gene: TRBD1
abundance: few
j_gene: TRBJ1-1
CDR3nt: TGTGCCAGCAGCTTAACAGGGGGCAGGAGCACTGAAGCTTTCTTT
CDR3aa: CASSLTGGRSTEAFF

v_gene: TRBV29-1
d_gene: -
abundance: many
j_gene: TRBJ1-1
CDR3nt: TGCAGCGTTGAGGTTGGCAGGAATACTGAAGCTTTCTTT
CDR3aa: CSVEVGRNTEAFF

v_gene: TRBV2
d_gene: -
abundance: -
j_gene: TRBJ2-3
CDR3nt: TGTGCCAGCAGTAACCATTCCGGGACCCCTAACACAGATACGCAGTATTTT
CDR3aa: CASSNHSGTPNTDTQYF

v_gene: TRBV21-1
d_gene: -
abundance: few
j_gene: TRBJ1-5
CDR3nt: TGTGCCAGCAGCAAAGAGGTCCAGGGGGGTATAGGGCAGCCCCAGCATTTT
CDR3aa: CASSKEVQGGIGQPQHF

v_gene: TRBV28
d_gene: TRBD2
abundance: few
j_gene: TRBJ2-5
CDR3nt: TGTGCCAGCAGTTTGGGGGGGATGGAGACCCAGTACTTC
CDR3aa: CASSLGGMETQYF

v_gene: TRBV6-4
d_gene: -
abundance: medium-sized
j_gene: TRBJ2-3
CDR3nt: TGTGCCAGCAGTGACTCGACCACAGATACGCAGTATTTT
CDR3aa: CASSDSTTDTQYF

v_gene: TRBV6-5
d_gene: -
abundance: -
j_gene: TRBJ2-5
CDR3nt: TGTGCCAGCAGTTTGGACAGAGAGACCCAGTACTTC
CDR3aa: CASSLDRETQYF

v_gene: TRBV12-3/TRBV12-4
d_gene: TRBD2
abundance: -
j_gene: TRBJ2-1
CDR3nt: TGTGCCAGCAGTTCTGGGACTAGCGGGTTTGCTGAGCAGTTCTTC
CDR3aa: CASSSGTSGFAEQFF

v_gene: TRBV20-1
d_gene: TRBD2
abundance: few
j_gene: TRBJ2-7
CDR3nt: TGCAGTGCAAAATCCCTAGCGGCCTTCTACGAGCAGTACTTC
CDR3aa: CSAKSLAAFYEQYF

v_gene: TRBV7-2
d_gene: TRBD2
abundance: -
j_gene: TRBJ2-6
CDR3nt: TGTGCCAGCAGCCTCTGGGGACTAGCGGGAGCCTCTGGGGCCAACGTCCTGACTTTC
CDR3aa: CASSLWGLAGASGANVLTF

v_gene: TRBV7-3
d_gene: -
abundance: -
j_gene: TRBJ2-2
CDR3nt: TGTGCCAGCAGCCGCTCATGGGGGAACACCGGGGAGCTGTTTTTT
CDR3aa: CASSRSWGNTGELFF

v_gene: TRBV12-3/TRBV12-4
d_gene: -
abundance: few
j_gene: TRBJ1-4
CDR3nt: TGTGCCAGCAGTCCCCGGGGGGCAACTAATGAAAAACTGTTTTTT
CDR3aa: CASSPRGATNEKLFF

v_gene: TRBV20-1
d_gene: -
abundance: few
j_gene: TRBJ2-7
CDR3nt: TGCAGTGCTAGTCGGCCGTTGACAGGAAGGGGGAACGAGCAGTACTTC
CDR3aa: CSASRPLTGRGNEQYF

v_gene: TRBV10-3
d_gene: -
abundance: -
j_gene: TRBJ2-7
CDR3nt: TGTGCCATCAGTGAAGGGCTAAACGAGCAGTACTTC
CDR3aa: CAISEGLNEQYF

v_gene: TRBV7-2
d_gene: -
abundance: -
j_gene: TRBJ2-5
CDR3nt: TGTGCCAGCAGAACAGGGGGGGGACCAGAGACCCAGTACTTC
CDR3aa: CASRTGGGPETQYF

v_gene: TRBV5-1
d_gene: -
abundance: -
j_gene: TRBJ2-1
CDR3nt: TGCGCCAGCAGCTGGGGGGCGGGACCGAACAATGAGCAGTTCTTC
CDR3aa: CASSWGAGPNNEQFF

v_gene: TRBV27
d_gene: -
abundance: many
j_gene: TRBJ2-7
CDR3nt: TGTGCCAGCAGTTCTCCGGGAGTAGACCGCTACGAGCAGTACTTC
CDR3aa: CASSSPGVDRYEQYF

v_gene: TRBV27
d_gene: TRBD1
abundance: -
j_gene: TRBJ1-4
CDR3nt: TGTGCCAGCAGTTTATCCCGACAGGGACCGAAGGAAAAACTGTTTTTT
CDR3aa: CASSLSRQGPKEKLFF

v_gene: TRBV19
d_gene: TRBD2
abundance: -
j_gene: TRBJ2-2
CDR3nt: TGTGCCAGTAGCCGCCGGGCTAGCGGGAGCACCGGGGAGCTGTTTTTT
CDR3aa: CASSRRASGSTGELFF

v_gene: TRBV6-5
d_gene: -
abundance: -
j_gene: TRBJ2-3
CDR3nt: TGTGCCAGCTTCTCCGGTGGGGCGCAGTATTTT
CDR3aa: CASFSGGAQYF

v_gene: TRBV7-8
d_gene: TRBD2
abundance: -
j_gene: TRBJ2-1
CDR3nt: TGTGCCAGCAGCTTACGTTGGACTAGCGGGAGGGCCATGGATGAGCAGTTCTTC
CDR3aa: CASSLRWTSGRAMDEQFF

v_gene: TRBV19
d_gene: -
abundance: -
j_gene: TRBJ1-5
CDR3nt: TGTGCCAGTAGTACTCCCCGACAGGTGGTTACTCAGCCCCAGCATTTT
CDR3aa: CASSTPRQVVTQPQHF

v_gene: TRBV15
d_gene: TRBD1
abundance: -
j_gene: TRBJ2-7
CDR3nt: TGTGCCACCAGCGTAAGAAGGACAGGGTCAGGCGAGCAGTACTTC
CDR3aa: CATSVRRTGSGEQYF

v_gene: TRBV6-6
d_gene: -
abundance: few
j_gene: TRBJ1-5
CDR3nt: TGTGCCAGCAGAGATCTTCAGGGTCAGCCCCAGCATTTT
CDR3aa: CASRDLQGQPQHF

v_gene: TRBV27
d_gene: TRBD1
abundance: -
j_gene: TRBJ2-7
CDR3nt: TGTGCCAGCAGCCCCGGACAGGCCAACTACGAGCAGTACTTC
CDR3aa: CASSPGQANYEQYF

v_gene: TRBV11-2
d_gene: -
abundance: -
j_gene: TRBJ2-1
CDR3nt: TGTGCCAGCAGCTTGGTGCCGTGGGGTGAGCAGTTCTTC
CDR3aa: CASSLVPWGEQFF

v_gene: TRBV19
d_gene: TRBD2
abundance: few
j_gene: TRBJ2-6
CDR3nt: TGTGCCAGTAGAGCTAGCGGGAGGGCCTCTGGGGCCAACGTCCTGACTTTC
CDR3aa: CASRASGRASGANVLTF

v_gene: TRBV29-1
d_gene: TRBD1
abundance: few
j_gene: TRBJ2-7
CDR3nt: TGCAGCGTCCTAACACGGGACAGGGGTTATGTGGAGTACTTC
CDR3aa: CSVLTRDRGYVEYF

v_gene: TRBV12-3/TRBV12-4
d_gene: -
abundance: few
j_gene: TRBJ1-1
CDR3nt: TGTGCCAGCGGAACCGGGCTGAACACTGAAGCTTTCTTT
CDR3aa: CASGTGLNTEAFF

v_gene: TRBV4-1
d_gene: TRBD1
abundance: few
j_gene: TRBJ1-5
CDR3nt: TGCGCCAGCAGCCAGGAGCAGGGGGAGGGTCAGCCCCAGCAATTT
CDR3aa: CASSQEQGEGQPQQF

v_gene: TRBV6-2/TRBV6-3
d_gene: -
abundance: -
j_gene: TRBJ1-5
CDR3nt: TGTGCCAGCAGCAGAGGGCAGGGGCGCCCCAATCAGCCCCAGCATTTT
CDR3aa: CASSRGQGRPNQPQHF

v_gene: TRBV12-3/TRBV12-4
d_gene: -
abundance: -
j_gene: TRBJ2-1
CDR3nt: TGTGCCAGCAGTTTACACAGCAGCTCCTACAATGAGCAGTTCTTC
CDR3aa: CASSLHSSSYNEQFF

v_gene: TRBV5-1
d_gene: -
abundance: -
j_gene: TRBJ2-5
CDR3nt: TGCGCCAGCAGCCCAAAAGGGGACTCGGCGGAGACCCAGTACTTC
CDR3aa: CASSPKGDSAETQYF

v_gene: TRBV5-6
d_gene: -
abundance: -
j_gene: TRBJ2-1
CDR3nt: TGTGCCAGCAGCTTTGGGGACCGCTTACTGTACAATGAGCAGTTCTTC
CDR3aa: CASSFGDRLLYNEQFF

v_gene: TRBV10-2
d_gene: TRBD1
abundance: -
j_gene: TRBJ2-7
CDR3nt: TGCGCCAACCTGAGGGACAGGGTCATCAACGAGCAGTACTTC
CDR3aa: CANLRDRVINEQYF

v_gene: TRBV4-3
d_gene: -
abundance: -
j_gene: TRBJ2-1
CDR3nt: TGCGCCAGCAGCCAAGATGCTCGCGCAGGATACAATGAGCAGTTCTTC
CDR3aa: CASSQDARAGYNEQFF

v_gene: TRBV10-3
d_gene: -
abundance: -
j_gene: TRBJ1-6
CDR3nt: TGTGCCATCAGTGACCCGGACAGAAATTCACCCCTCCACTTT
CDR3aa: CAISDPDRNSPLHF

v_gene: TRBV12-3/TRBV12-4
d_gene: -
abundance: few
j_gene: TRBJ1-1
CDR3nt: TGTGCCAGCAGTCCCTGGGGCAGAGACACTGAAGCTTTCTTT
CDR3aa: CASSPWGRDTEAFF

v_gene: TRBV28
d_gene: TRBD2
abundance: few
j_gene: TRBJ2-7
CDR3nt: TGTGCCGCGGGGGGTAGCGCCTCCTACGAGCAGTACTTC
CDR3aa: CAAGGSASYEQYF

v_gene: TRBV7-3
d_gene: TRBD1
abundance: -
j_gene: TRBJ2-3
CDR3nt: TGTGCCAGCAGCGCGCCTTGGACAGGTTCTAGCACAGATACGCAGTATTTT
CDR3aa: CASSAPWTGSSTDTQYF

v_gene: TRBV7-9
d_gene: TRBD1
abundance: -
j_gene: TRBJ2-7
CDR3nt: TGTGCCAGCAGCCGTGACAGGGGTAGGACCTACGAGCAGTACTTC
CDR3aa: CASSRDRGRTYEQYF

v_gene: TRBV20-1
d_gene: -
abundance: few
j_gene: TRBJ1-5
CDR3nt: TGCAGTGCTAGTCCCGGGGGCCAGCCCCAGCATTTT
CDR3aa: CSASPGGQPQHF

v_gene: TRBV27
d_gene: -
abundance: few
j_gene: TRBJ2-3
CDR3nt: TGTGCCAGCAGAGCCCCCACTAACACAGATACGCAGTATTTT
CDR3aa: CASRAPTNTDTQYF

v_gene: TRBV20-1
d_gene: TRBD1
abundance: -
j_gene: TRBJ2-3
CDR3nt: TGCAGTCCGGGACAGGGAGGCACAGATACGCAGTATTTT
CDR3aa: CSPGQGGTDTQYF

v_gene: TRBV7-3
d_gene: -
abundance: -
j_gene: TRBJ2-1
CDR3nt: TGTGCCAGCAGTAAAGGGGGAACCAATGAGCAGTTCTTC
CDR3aa: CASSKGGTNEQFF

v_gene: TRBV7-9
d_gene: -
abundance: few
j_gene: TRBJ1-1
CDR3nt: TGTGCCAGCAGCTTAGGACCATTTGAAGCTTTCTTT
CDR3aa: CASSLGPFEAFF